A selection of T cell receptor beta chains follows, all from one sample in a study of T cell repertoires in cytomegalovirus infection. These TCRs' antigens remain unknown. TCRdb processed the reads anew with MiXCR; each CDR3 protein has one entry. Of around 100,000 distinct CDR3 sequences listed, about 9.4% are singletons. The sequenced material came from PBMCs, sequenced either directly or after in vitro stimulation (not recorded which). The source is a human donor in good health (CMV status not recorded). Some clones in this sample may be carry-over from other donors' samples. Both conserved end residues are part of each CDR3. Fields, in order: J gene, V gene, clone size, D gene, CDR3 protein, CDR3 DNA. The D gene is left open where the match is weak. Not every row has a clone size; where given, it reads once, few, many or a size class.

TRBJ1-6 TRBV7-9 many TRBD1 CASSRDRGTYSPLHF TGTGCCAGCAGCCGGGACAGGGGGACTTATTCACCCCTCCACTTT
TRBJ2-3 TRBV3-1 few - CASSHSRGGKAHTQYF TGTGCCAGCAGCCACAGCCGGGGCGGCAAAGCTCATACGCAGTATTTT
TRBJ2-2 TRBV10-3 many TRBD1 CATMTGTTTGELFF TGTGCCACCATGACAGGGACGACCACCGGGGAGCTGTTTTTT
TRBJ1-1 TRBV7-4 - - CASSLAQGGYEAFF TGTGCCAGCAGCTTAGCGCAGGGAGGGTACGAAGCTTTCTTT
TRBJ1-1 TRBV2 - TRBD1 CASTNPGTVNTEAFF TGTGCCAGCACCAATCCCGGGACAGTAAACACTGAAGCTTTCTTT
TRBJ1-2 TRBV7-6 - - CASSPVGYGYTF TGTGCCAGCAGCCCGGTGGGGTATGGCTACACCTTC
TRBJ1-1 TRBV7-9 many TRBD1 CASSLQAGGADTEAFF TGTGCCAGCAGCTTACAAGCAGGGGGCGCGGACACTGAAGCTTTCTTT
TRBJ1-5 TRBV7-8 - - CASSPLDRHLPNQPQHF TGTGCCAGCAGCCCTTTGGACAGACACCTCCCTAATCAGCCCCAGCATTTT
TRBJ2-2 TRBV4-3 few TRBD2 CASSQEGRVNTGELFF TGCGCCAGCAGCCAAGAAGGGAGGGTGAACACCGGGGAGCTGTTTTTT
TRBJ2-1 TRBV24-1 - TRBD2 CATAGGIAGGEQFF TGTGCCACCGCGGGAGGGATAGCGGGCGGTGAGCAGTTCTTC
TRBJ2-5 TRBV11-1 many - CASSLDTYQETQYF TGTGCCAGCAGCTTGGACACGTACCAAGAGACCCAGTACTTC
TRBJ1-3 TRBV7-9 many - CASSPVNRDSGNTIYF TGTGCCAGCAGTCCTGTTAACCGGGACTCTGGAAACACCATATATTTT